Below, 18 T cell receptor beta chains from the same sample are listed, as sequenced in a study of monozygotic twins with inflammatory bowel disease (dated by TCRdb to between 2019 and 2020). Library construction relied on 5' RACE. The sequencing machine was an Illumina HiSeq 2500. After reprocessing by TCRdb, each CDR3 protein sequence is one entry, and no DNA is given. This sample's table carries over 150,000 distinct CDR3 sequences. 2.4% of the sample is in the top ten clones. Material for sequencing was blood. These receptors all stem from a human donor with ulcerative colitis or Crohn's disease, or a healthy co-twin of an affected twin (not recorded which).

The rearrangement joins TRBV7-9 to TRBJ2-1; the TCRdb D gene call, TRBD2, has no DNA to confirm it. The CDR3 runs 12 residues. CDR1 is SEHNR and CDR2 is FQNEAQ in the germline V gene (reference sequence). Here the CDR3 reads CASTLLGHSEFF.

The V gene is TRBV6-2 or TRBV6-3, the J gene TRBJ1-1. CDR1 is MNHEY and CDR2 is SVGEGT in the germline V gene. The CDR3 runs 17 residues. CDR3 amino acids: CASSKPGLLGLGTEAFF.

The chain employs TRBV11-3 and TRBJ2-1; lacking DNA, the TRBD2 call made by TCRdb goes unchecked. The CDR3 spans 17 residues. The V gene's germline CDR1 is SGHNT and CDR2 YENEEA. Here the CDR3 reads CASTSPGVQRGNDEQFF.

The chain joins TRBV14 to TRBJ2-5; the TCRdb call, TRBD1, lacks DNA for checking. Germline CDR1 SGHDN, CDR2 FVKESK. There are 12 residues in the CDR3. The CDR3 spells CASSRDRGAQYF.

CDR3 in amino acids: CASSASGLRDEQYF. The gene calls are TRBV7-9 and TRBJ2-7; lacking DNA, the TRBD2 call made by TCRdb goes unchecked. Germline CDR1 SEHNR, CDR2 FQNEAQ (reference sequence). The CDR3 consists of 14 residues.

The chain carries TRBV5-6 and TRBJ1-2. The germline V gene encodes CDR1 SGHDT and CDR2 YYEEEE. The CDR3 length is 16 residues. This CDR3 reads CASSFGIYDSHYGYTF.

J is TRBJ1-2 and V is TRBV7-9. Germline V lookup: CDR1 SEHNR, CDR2 FQNEAQ (reference sequence). The CDR3 is 13 amino acids. This CDR3 reads CASTPQAGEGYTF. Full variable domain (missing parts from reference TRBV7-9 and TRBJ1-2): DTGVSQNPRHKITKRGQNVTFRCDPISEHNRLYWYRQTLGQGPEFLTYFQNEAQLEKSRLLSDRFSAERPKGSFSTLEIQRTEQGDSAMYLCASTPQAGEGYTFGSGTRLTVV.

The chain has TRBV7-2 and TRBJ2-3; TCRdb indicates TRBD1, and absent DNA this call remains unverified. The CDR3 covers 12 residues. Per the germline V gene, CDR1 is SGHTA and CDR2 is FQGNSA. The CDR3 spells CASTLSPDTQYF.

This chain joins TRBV4-3 and TRBJ2-1; TCRdb selects TRBD2, and the lack of DNA leaves this call unchecked. Per the germline V gene, CDR1 is LGHNA and CDR2 is YSLEER. This CDR3 is 18 amino acids long. The chain's CDR3 is CASSQQTSGRAYYNEQFF.

This chain uses TRBV20-1 with TRBJ1-2; TCRdb's D gene call, TRBD1, goes unchecked for lack of DNA. The CDR3 totals 13 residues. From germline, CDR1 is DFQATT and CDR2 SNEGSKA (reference sequence). The CDR3: CSARVPMSDGYTF.

The chain is built from TRBV7-9 and TRBJ2-7; the D call of TRBD2 rests on TCRdb alone, since no DNA is present to check it. The CDR3 sequence is 13 residues long. Per the germline V gene, CDR1 is SEHNR and CDR2 is FQNEAQ (reference sequence). CDR3 in amino acids: CASSLREEYEQYF.

The chain has TRBV28 and TRBJ2-4; the TRBD2 assignment by TCRdb is unverifiable without DNA. Germline-derived CDR1 and CDR2 are MDHEN and SYDVKM. This CDR3 spans 13 amino acids. The CDR3 is CASRRDFKNIQYF.

The CDR3 loop is CASSNLAGDAYEQYF. The chain links TRBV12-3 or TRBV12-4 to TRBJ2-7; as DNA is missing, the TRBD2 call by TCRdb cannot be tested. The CDR3 spans 15 residues.

The rearrangement links TRBV5-4 to TRBJ2-3; without DNA, the TCRdb call of TRBD2 cannot be checked. This CDR3 has 14 residues. Germline assignment: CDR1 SGHNT and CDR2 YYREEE (reference sequence). CDR3 region: CASNGETNTDTQYF.

V and J are TRBV11-2 and TRBJ2-3; the D call of TRBD1 rests on TCRdb alone, since no DNA is present to check it. CDR1 is SGHAT, CDR2 FQNNGV, per germline. CDR3 length: 14 residues. This CDR3 reads CASSLAGDPSRKYF. Based on the CDR3 plus reference TRBV11-2 and TRBJ2-3, the full variable domain is EAGVAQSPRYKIIEKRQSVAFWCNPISGHATLYWYQQILGQGPKLLIQFQNNGVVDDSQLPKDRFSAERLKGVDSTLKIQPAKLEDSAVYLCASSLAGDPSRKYFGPGTRLTVL.

The chain links TRBV7-2 to TRBJ1-1. Germline-derived CDR1 and CDR2 are SGHTA and FQGNSA. The CDR3 length is 13 residues. The chain's CDR3 is CASSGGPNTEAFF.

The chain uses TRBV5-1 and TRBJ2-7; the D gene TCRdb calls, TRBD1, cannot be checked with no DNA. CDR1 is SGHRS and CDR2 is YFSETQ in the germline V gene. The CDR3 runs 12 residues. The CDR3 region is CASSLDGLGVFF.

The V and J genes are TRBV7-2 and TRBJ2-3; TCRdb indicates TRBD1, and absent DNA this call remains unverified. The CDR3 runs to 14 residues. Per the germline V gene, CDR1 is SGHTA and CDR2 is FQGNSA. The CDR3 reads CASSLTGFGDTQYF.